This T cell receptor beta chain was found in a study of immune evolution from preneoplasia to lung adenocarcinoma. General study results and limits: Clonality was highest in normal lung, lower in later-stage lesions apparently. From normal lung to invasive adenocarcinoma, top clone frequencies appeared to decrease.

Clones were sequenced by immunoSEQ multiplex PCR, and TCRdb holds only the in-frame ones, with some missing. The sample shows some 12,000 clones, around 85% of them seen only once. Regarding this clone: Its antigen is not identified.

Trimming took off 3 bases at V and 8 bases at J, with 13 bases between the two ends. The CDR3 extends over 13 amino acids. Germline V gives CDR1 LNHDA, CDR2 SQIVND (reference sequence). Resections took place in Japan or China from about 2013 to 2017. Histologic diagnosis was independently verified by two lung pathologists. The sequence came from a person aged 50-75 years with lung adenocarcinoma. V is TRBV19 and J is TRBJ1-1; D unclear. The sample comprised FFPE tissue from an adenomatous hyperplasia lung lesion. This sample's subset: atypical adenomatous hyperplasia (AAH), lung preneoplasia. The CDR3 protein is CASSMLVTPEAFF. The CDR3 bases are TGTGCCAGTAGTATGTTGGTCACCCCGGAAGCTTTCTTT.